One sample yielded the 6 T cell receptor beta chains listed below, sequenced in a study of T cell changes during pregnancy in multiple sclerosis. Data came from immunoSEQ multiplex PCR; TCRdb stores just in-frame clones and leaves some out. The sample lists fewer than 110,000 clones; roughly 93% were seen once. The material sequenced was peripheral blood, taken after pregnancy. Receptors originate from a female donor with multiple sclerosis, enrolled in a pregnancy study.

The chain recombines TRBV5-7 with TRBJ1-2, with TRBD1 identical over 10 bases. TRBV5-7 is noted as an ORF with a role that remains uncertain. The CDR3 consists of 16 residues. Trimming removed 3 bases from V and 8 bases from J; junction bases left unmatched: 13. CDR3 sequence: CASSSDLDRGVWGYTF. The CDR3 DNA reads TGTGCCAGCAGCTCCGACTTGGACAGGGGGGTGTGGGGCTACACCTTC.

The chain links TRBV11-2 to TRBJ2-7; perhaps TRBD2 as D (6 bases). Trimming left V 0 bases short and J 2 bases short, with 8 bases between. Germline loops: CDR1 SGHAT, CDR2 FQNNGV. CDR3 size: 14 residues. In DNA, the CDR3 is TGTGCCAGCAGCTTAGACTGGGGGGCCTACGAGCAGTACTTC. Its translation: CASSLDWGAYEQYF.

The J gene is TRBJ1-4, the V gene TRBV5-5; a possible D gene is TRBD1 (5 bases). The CDR3 contains 15 residues. CDR1 is SGHKS, CDR2 YYEKEE, per germline (reference sequence). The ends were cut back, 2 bases at V and 7 bases at J, with 15 bases in the middle. The CDR3 loop is CASSLSGIVGEKLFF. The CDR3 DNA is TGTGCCAGCAGCTTATCAGGGATAGTGGGTGAAAAACTGTTTTTT.

J is TRBJ2-3 and V is TRBV7-3; 9 bases align to TRBD2. V was clipped by 0 bases and J by 6 bases; unmatched bases: 10. The CDR3 runs to 17 residues. Germline V gives CDR1 SGHTA, CDR2 FQGTGA. DNA for the CDR3: TGTGCCAGCAGCTTAACGGCTCAACTAGCGGGTGTGGATACGCAGTATTTT. It translates to CASSLTAQLAGVDTQYF.

The chain uses TRBV6-6 and TRBJ1-1; D possibly corresponds to TRBD1 (6 bases). The CDR3 runs to 13 residues. Germline CDR1 MNHNY, CDR2 SVGAGI (reference sequence). With 6 bases removed from V and 3 bases from J, the gap between germline ends came to 11 bases. The CDR3 is CASRVGGYTEAFF. The CDR3 DNA is TGTGCCAGCAGAGTAGGGGGTTACACTGAAGCTTTCTTT.

This clone was observed a single time. The chain has TRBV4-1 and TRBJ1-1; weak D call: TRBD1 (6 bases). Trimming shortened V by 0 bases and J by 1 base, and 18 bases separated the two germline ends. The germline CDR1 and CDR2 sequences are MGHRA and YSYEKL. There are 18 residues in the CDR3. DNA of the CDR3: TGCGCCAGCAGCCAAGATGGGGGGGCAGGGTCGACGAACACTGAAGCTTTCTTT. This translates into CASSQDGGAGSTNTEAFF.